The 19 T cell receptor beta chains below come from one sample, sequenced in a study of immune evolution from preneoplasia to lung adenocarcinoma. Data came from immunoSEQ multiplex PCR; TCRdb stores just in-frame clones and leaves some out. This table holds over 3,500 clones, 76% found once. The sample taken for sequencing was FFPE minimally invasive lung adenocarcinoma tissue. The receptors were sampled from a person aged 70 to 85 with lung adenocarcinoma.

The chain couples TRBV10-3 to TRBJ2-7, with 10 bases that match TRBD1. After removal of 7 bases from V and 4 bases from J, the junction contained 7 bases not matched to a gene. Germline V gene data show CDR1 as ENHRY and CDR2 as SYGVKD. The CDR3 contains 14 residues. The CDR3, as DNA: TGTGCCATCAAATCGGGACAGGGGCTTTACGAGCAGTACTTC. This translates into CAIKSGQGLYEQYF.

The gene calls are TRBV7-9 and TRBJ2-5, with 9 bases fitting TRBD2. V shed 3 bases, J shed 4 bases, and the junction held 6 bases outside the gene matches. CDR3 length equals 15 residues. Germline V gives CDR1 SEHNR, CDR2 FQNEAQ (reference sequence). CDR3: CASSFGSGSRETQYF. The CDR3 DNA reads as TGTGCCAGCAGCTTCGGTAGCGGGAGTCGAGAGACCCAGTACTTC. Combining the CDR3 with reference TRBV7-9 and TRBJ2-5 gives the whole variable domain DTGVSQNPRHKITKRGQNVTFRCDPISEHNRLYWYRQTLGQGPEFLTYFQNEAQLEKSRLLSDRFSAERPKGSFSTLEIQRTEQGDSAMYLCASSFGSGSRETQYFGPGTRLLVL.

CDR3 sequence: CASSIKLGANTGELFF. For the CDR3, the DNA is TGTGCCAGTAGTATTAAACTAGGAGCGAACACCGGGGAGCTGTTTTTT. The chain carries TRBV19 and TRBJ2-2; D may be TRBD2 (5 bases). V gave up 3 bases and J gave up 0 bases, with 11 bases separating them. CDR1 is LNHDA and CDR2 is SQIVND in the germline V gene (reference sequence). The CDR3 has 16 residues.

There are a few counts of this clone. The chain uses TRBV6-5 and TRBJ1-5, with D unresolved. Deletions cut 5 bases from V and 2 bases from J, with 13 bases between. CDR1 MNHEY and CDR2 SVGAGI come from the germline V gene. The CDR3 runs to 15 residues. The CDR3 loop is CASSRSVDGNQPQHF. As DNA, the CDR3 is TGTGCCAGCAGTCGATCGGTGGATGGCAATCAGCCCCAGCATTTT.

V and J are TRBV15 and TRBJ2-1; 7 bases are a match to TRBD1. V was clipped by 3 bases and J by 3 bases; unmatched bases: 5. Germline V gene data show CDR1 as LNHNV and CDR2 as YYDKDF (reference sequence). The CDR3 runs 15 residues. CDR3 nucleotide sequence: TGTGCCACCAGCAGCGGACAGGCCGTCTACAATGAGCAGTTCTTC. It specifies CATSSGQAVYNEQFF.

The chain has TRBV2 and TRBJ2-3; a possible D gene is TRBD1 (5 bases). V lost 3 bases to trimming and J lost 6 bases, with 10 bases between them. The CDR3 has 13 residues. Per germline, CDR1 SNHLY and CDR2 FYNNEI. The CDR3 coding sequence is TGTGCCAGCAGTGATGGGCAGGGCGATACGCAGTATTTT. Translating gives CASSDGQGDTQYF.

The chain employs TRBV7-3 and TRBJ1-2; D not certain. The CDR3 has 15 amino acids. The germline V gene has CDR1 SGHTA and CDR2 FQGTGA. Trimming removed 5 bases at V and 0 bases at J, with 13 bases between. CDR3 nucleotide sequence: TGTGCCAGCAGCCCAATGTCGACTTCTAACTATGGCTACACCTTC. It yields the protein CASSPMSTSNYGYTF.

The rearrangement uses TRBV29-1 and TRBJ1-1; no reliable D call. Germline V CDR1 and CDR2: SQVTM, ANQGSEA. The ends were cut back, 5 bases at V and 0 bases at J, with 7 bases in the middle. The CDR3 runs 12 residues. In DNA form, the CDR3 reads TGCAGCGTTTTAACACTGAACACTGAAGCTTTCTTT. This translates into CSVLTLNTEAFF. Combining the CDR3 with reference TRBV29-1 and TRBJ1-1 gives the whole variable domain SAVISQKPSRDICQRGTSLTIQCQVDSQVTMMFWYRQQPGQSLTLIATANQGSEATYESGFVIDKFPISRPNLTFSTLTVSNMSPEDSSIYLCSVLTLNTEAFFGQGTRLTVV.

The J gene is TRBJ1-1, the V gene TRBV2; no firm D call. The germline V gene encodes CDR1 SNHLY and CDR2 FYNNEI. Trimming took 4 bases from V and 4 from J, leaving 19 bases between them. The CDR3 has 16 residues. DNA for the CDR3: TGTGCCAGCAGTGCCCGTCCCACCAGTAGTGGCACTGAAGCTTTCTTT. Its protein is CASSARPTSSGTEAFF.

This sequence joins TRBV27 and TRBJ1-1, with unresolved D. Deletions cut 3 bases from V and 1 base from J, with 6 bases between. The germline V gene encodes CDR1 MNHEY and CDR2 SMNVEV (reference sequence). This CDR3 has 13 amino acids. The CDR3: CASSFTQNTEAFF. The DNA for the CDR3 is TGTGCCAGCAGTTTTACTCAGAACACTGAAGCTTTCTTT.

The rearrangement joins TRBV6-4 to TRBJ2-1; D is uncertain. Trimming left V 0 bases short and J 1 base short, with 10 bases between. The CDR3 is 16 residues long. Germline V CDR1 and CDR2: MRHNA, SNTAGT. The CDR3 DNA reads as TGTGCCAGCAGTGACTCGAGTCAGGCATCCTACAATGAGCAGTTCTTC. This sequence encodes CASSDSSQASYNEQFF.

The V and J genes are TRBV11-2 and TRBJ2-7; 8 nucleotides line up with TRBD1. This CDR3 has 15 amino acids. CDR1 and CDR2 (germline): SGHAT, FQNNGV. V shed 5 bases, J shed 5 bases, and the junction held 11 bases outside the gene matches. CDR3 nucleotides: TGTGCCAGCAGCCCTCTCGGACAGGGTTTCCACGAGCAGTACTTC. It yields the protein CASSPLGQGFHEQYF.

The chain combines TRBV15 with TRBJ1-6; D gene unclear. Trimming removed 0 bases from V and 10 bases from J, with 7 bases in between. Germline V gene sequence: CDR1 LNHNV, CDR2 YYDKDF (reference sequence). This CDR3 region has 13 residues. The CDR3 here is CATSRDEESPLHF. The CDR3 DNA reads as TGTGCCACCAGCAGAGATGAGGAGTCACCCCTCCACTTT.

Only a few counts were recorded for this clone. The chain couples TRBV7-8 to TRBJ1-1, with D possibly matching TRBD1 (6 bases). The germline V gene encodes CDR1 SGHVS and CDR2 FQNEAQ. Between the trimmed V and J ends, which lost 2 bases and 4 bases, there was a span of 11 bases. This CDR3 has 14 residues. CDR3 loop: CASSLIRGATEAFF. The CDR3 bases are TGTGCCAGCAGCTTAATTAGGGGGGCCACTGAAGCTTTCTTT.

The chain has TRBV11-2 and TRBJ2-2; 7 nucleotides agree with TRBD2. CDR3 length: 14 residues. V shed 5 bases, J shed 2 bases, and the junction held 2 bases outside the gene matches. The germline gives CDR1 SGHAT, CDR2 FQNNGV. The CDR3 region has the DNA TGTGCCAGCAGCGGGGGGGTAAACACCGGGGAGCTGTTTTTT. It encodes CASSGGVNTGELFF.

The chain carries TRBV5-1 and TRBJ1-4; 7 bases agree with TRBD1. Trimming removed 4 bases from V and 8 bases from J; junction bases left unmatched: 5. This CDR3 contains 13 residues. CDR1 is SGHRS and CDR2 is YFSETQ in the germline V gene. In DNA form, the CDR3 reads TGCGCCAGCAGCGAGGGGGCGCGGGAAAAACTGTTTTTT. Protein sequence: CASSEGAREKLFF. Full variable domain (outside the CDR3, taken from reference TRBV5-1 and TRBJ1-4): KAGVTQTPRYLIKTRGQQVTLSCSPISGHRSVSWYQQTPGQGLQFLFEYFSETQRNKGNFPGRFSGRQFSNSRSEMNVSTLELGDSALYLCASSEGAREKLFFGSGTQLSVL.

The chain recombines TRBV6-1 with TRBJ1-2; the D gene is possibly TRBD1 (6 bases). CDR1 is MNHNS, CDR2 SASEGT, per germline. V was pared by 6 bases and J by 5 bases, with 16 bases between. The CDR3 totals 14 residues. The CDR3 here is CASRKDPGQYGYTF. The CDR3 DNA follows: TGTGCCAGCAGAAAGGACCCCGGACAGTATGGCTACACCTTC.

V is TRBV5-4 and J is TRBJ1-1, with a weak D call TRBD1 (5 bases). V shed 4 bases and J shed 1 base, with 8 bases lying between them. The length of the CDR3 is 13 residues. CDR1 SGHNT and CDR2 YYREEE come from the germline V gene (reference sequence). This CDR3 reads CASSLQGNTEAFF. The CDR3 bases are TGTGCCAGCAGCCTGCAGGGGAACACTGAAGCTTTCTTT. The whole variable domain, remainder taken from reference TRBV5-4 and TRBJ1-1, is ETGVTQSPTHLIKTRGQQVTLRCSSQSGHNTVSWYQQALGQGPQFIFQYYREEENGRGNFPPRFSGLQFPNYSSELNVNALELDDSALYLCASSLQGNTEAFFGQGTRLTVV.

V and J are TRBV20-1 and TRBJ2-7, with D possibly TRBD2 on 6 matching bases. CDR1 is DFQATT and CDR2 is SNEGSKA in the germline V gene (reference sequence). The CDR3 length is 11 residues. Trimming pared 6 bases from V and 6 bases from J, leaving 12 bases between. DNA for the CDR3: TGCAGTGCACCGACTAGTGCCGAGCAGTACTTC. As protein: CSAPTSAEQYF.